This note documents a single TCR beta chain sequence. These data belong to a study of blood T cell repertoires in COVID-19. Profiled with immunoSEQ multiplex PCR; TCRdb holds only in-frame clones, not every one. This sample has 310,000 or so clones, with around 80% found just once. The V end was cut by 0 bases, the J end by 3 bases, with 6 bases between. This CDR3 is built from 14 residues. Germline V gives CDR1 SGHDN, CDR2 FVKESK. The rearrangement uses TRBV14 and TRBJ1-3; D is uncertain. The sequencing input was peripheral blood. This TCR came from a woman in her fifties or sixties with acute or convalescent COVID-19. The CDR3 loop is CASSQEAGGNTIYF. The CDR3 bases are TGTGCCAGCAGCCAAGAGGCGGGTGGAAACACCATATATTTT.